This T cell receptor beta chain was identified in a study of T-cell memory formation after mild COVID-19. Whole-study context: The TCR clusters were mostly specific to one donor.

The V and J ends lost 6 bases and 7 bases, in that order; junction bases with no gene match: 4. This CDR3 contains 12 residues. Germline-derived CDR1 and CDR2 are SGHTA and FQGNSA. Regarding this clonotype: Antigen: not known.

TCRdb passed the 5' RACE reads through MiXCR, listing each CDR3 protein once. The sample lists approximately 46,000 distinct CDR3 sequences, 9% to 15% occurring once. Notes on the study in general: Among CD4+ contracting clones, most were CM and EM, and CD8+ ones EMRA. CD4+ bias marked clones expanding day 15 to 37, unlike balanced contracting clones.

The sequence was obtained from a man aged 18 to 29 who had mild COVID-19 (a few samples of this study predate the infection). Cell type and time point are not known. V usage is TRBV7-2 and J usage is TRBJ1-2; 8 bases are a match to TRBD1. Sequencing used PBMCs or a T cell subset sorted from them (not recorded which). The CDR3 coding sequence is TGTGCCAGCAGTCCACAGGGGGGTGGCTACACCTTC. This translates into CASSPQGGGYTF.